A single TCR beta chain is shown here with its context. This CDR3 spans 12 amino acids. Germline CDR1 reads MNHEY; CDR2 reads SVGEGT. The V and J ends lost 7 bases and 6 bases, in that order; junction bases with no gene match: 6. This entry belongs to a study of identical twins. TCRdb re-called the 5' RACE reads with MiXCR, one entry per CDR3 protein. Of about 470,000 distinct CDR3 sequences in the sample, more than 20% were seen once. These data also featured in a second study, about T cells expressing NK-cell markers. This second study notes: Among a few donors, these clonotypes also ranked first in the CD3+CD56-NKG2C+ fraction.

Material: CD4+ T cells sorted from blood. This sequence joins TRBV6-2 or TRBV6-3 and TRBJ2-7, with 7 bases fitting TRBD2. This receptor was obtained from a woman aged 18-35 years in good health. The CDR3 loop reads CASTQRGVEQYF. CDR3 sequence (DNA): TGTGCCAGCACCCAGCGGGGAGTCGAGCAGTACTTC.